This TCR beta chain is from a study of blood T cell repertoires in COVID-19. Those enrolled, adults aged 18 to 89 years, came from around 24 US areas. Recovered Cohort 3 donors showed two negative PCRs, clearance, or symptom resolution. The repertoire was sequenced with immunoSEQ multiplex PCR; TCRdb's copy has only in-frame clones and lacks some. The top ten clones hold around 4% of a sample with approximately 250,000 clones, about 89% of them seen once. This clone was detected a few times. The sequence was obtained from a woman aged 30 to 39 who had recovered from COVID-19. Material for sequencing was PBMCs or T cells enriched from blood (not recorded which).

The CDR3 reads CASSPATANNEQFF. In DNA, the CDR3 is TGTGCCAGCAGCCCTGCGACAGCCAACAATGAGCAGTTCTTC. The chain has TRBV7-2 and TRBJ2-1, with D perhaps matching TRBD1 (5 bases). This CDR3 region has 14 residues. Germline V CDR1 and CDR2: SGHTA, FQGNSA. Deletions cut 5 bases from V and 5 bases from J, with 13 bases between.